This T cell receptor beta chain derives from a study of shared clonotypes between healthy human individuals. Study-level results: The study generally estimated greater richness for naive than memory subsets. Shared clonotypes: about 5.3% naive CD4, around 3.7% naive CD8, 2.3% memory CD4, 0.4% to 0.45% memory CD8. The authors expected sequencing depth to affect clonotype sharing among donors.

For this clone: Antigen: not known.

CDR3 size: 14 residues. After removal of 8 bases from V and 0 bases from J, the junction contained 5 bases not matched to a gene. CDR1 is MNHEY and CDR2 is SVGAGI in the germline V gene. The protocol was immunoSEQ multiplex PCR, while the TCRdb copy is restricted to in-frame clones and leaves out a portion. Of under 650,000 clones listed, 90% to 96% are singletons. Source material: naive CD4+ T cells sorted from blood. Subset in this sample: CD45RA+ positively selected. V and J are TRBV6-5 and TRBJ2-7; 9 nucleotides line up with TRBD1. The sequence was obtained from a woman in her 30s in good health. The CDR3 reads CASARTGVSYEQYF. The CDR3 DNA reads as TGTGCCAGCGCTAGGACAGGGGTCTCCTACGAGCAGTACTTC.